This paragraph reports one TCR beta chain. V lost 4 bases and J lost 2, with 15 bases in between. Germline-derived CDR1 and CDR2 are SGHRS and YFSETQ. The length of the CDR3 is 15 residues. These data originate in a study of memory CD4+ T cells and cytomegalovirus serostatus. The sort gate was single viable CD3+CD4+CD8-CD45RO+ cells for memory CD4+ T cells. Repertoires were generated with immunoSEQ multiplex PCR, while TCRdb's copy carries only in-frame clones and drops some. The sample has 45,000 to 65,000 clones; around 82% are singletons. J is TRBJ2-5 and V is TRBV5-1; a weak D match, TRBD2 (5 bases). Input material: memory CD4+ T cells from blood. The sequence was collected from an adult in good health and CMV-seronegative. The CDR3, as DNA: TGCGCCAGCAGCCCCAGTGGGAGTATTCAAGAGACCCAGTACTTC. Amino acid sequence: CASSPSGSIQETQYF.